This T cell receptor beta chain was identified in a study of cytomegalovirus exposure and HLA in healthy donors. General study points: Available immune exposure information covered CMV serostatus only. Relative to the approximately 700-donor mean, N-insertions were reportedly fewer in an Asian-associated ancestry cluster in a later analysis. Many donors shared some public TCRs, even though most TCR sequences were rare. Reportedly, cytomegalovirus status was diagnosed with high sensitivity and specificity.

As regards this clone: Antigen: not known.

The study ran its PCR with 60 Vbeta and 13 Jbeta primers. Measured with immunoSEQ multiplex PCR; TCRdb has only the in-frame clones, and not every one. Of about 69,000 clones listed, 60% to 85% are singletons. The CDR3 totals 12 residues. This receptor was taken from a man younger than 35 in good health and CMV-seronegative. Source material: PBMCs. The rearrangement uses TRBV12-2 and TRBJ2-5; TRBD1, the table's D call, lacks a check against the DNA. The DNA end is a closer match to TRBJ2-7, so the J assignment may be wrong. TRBV12-2 is reported as a pseudogene. The CDR3 nucleotides are TGTGCAAGTCGGCAGCACAGGGACGAGCAGTACTTC. Protein sequence: CASRQHRDEQYF.